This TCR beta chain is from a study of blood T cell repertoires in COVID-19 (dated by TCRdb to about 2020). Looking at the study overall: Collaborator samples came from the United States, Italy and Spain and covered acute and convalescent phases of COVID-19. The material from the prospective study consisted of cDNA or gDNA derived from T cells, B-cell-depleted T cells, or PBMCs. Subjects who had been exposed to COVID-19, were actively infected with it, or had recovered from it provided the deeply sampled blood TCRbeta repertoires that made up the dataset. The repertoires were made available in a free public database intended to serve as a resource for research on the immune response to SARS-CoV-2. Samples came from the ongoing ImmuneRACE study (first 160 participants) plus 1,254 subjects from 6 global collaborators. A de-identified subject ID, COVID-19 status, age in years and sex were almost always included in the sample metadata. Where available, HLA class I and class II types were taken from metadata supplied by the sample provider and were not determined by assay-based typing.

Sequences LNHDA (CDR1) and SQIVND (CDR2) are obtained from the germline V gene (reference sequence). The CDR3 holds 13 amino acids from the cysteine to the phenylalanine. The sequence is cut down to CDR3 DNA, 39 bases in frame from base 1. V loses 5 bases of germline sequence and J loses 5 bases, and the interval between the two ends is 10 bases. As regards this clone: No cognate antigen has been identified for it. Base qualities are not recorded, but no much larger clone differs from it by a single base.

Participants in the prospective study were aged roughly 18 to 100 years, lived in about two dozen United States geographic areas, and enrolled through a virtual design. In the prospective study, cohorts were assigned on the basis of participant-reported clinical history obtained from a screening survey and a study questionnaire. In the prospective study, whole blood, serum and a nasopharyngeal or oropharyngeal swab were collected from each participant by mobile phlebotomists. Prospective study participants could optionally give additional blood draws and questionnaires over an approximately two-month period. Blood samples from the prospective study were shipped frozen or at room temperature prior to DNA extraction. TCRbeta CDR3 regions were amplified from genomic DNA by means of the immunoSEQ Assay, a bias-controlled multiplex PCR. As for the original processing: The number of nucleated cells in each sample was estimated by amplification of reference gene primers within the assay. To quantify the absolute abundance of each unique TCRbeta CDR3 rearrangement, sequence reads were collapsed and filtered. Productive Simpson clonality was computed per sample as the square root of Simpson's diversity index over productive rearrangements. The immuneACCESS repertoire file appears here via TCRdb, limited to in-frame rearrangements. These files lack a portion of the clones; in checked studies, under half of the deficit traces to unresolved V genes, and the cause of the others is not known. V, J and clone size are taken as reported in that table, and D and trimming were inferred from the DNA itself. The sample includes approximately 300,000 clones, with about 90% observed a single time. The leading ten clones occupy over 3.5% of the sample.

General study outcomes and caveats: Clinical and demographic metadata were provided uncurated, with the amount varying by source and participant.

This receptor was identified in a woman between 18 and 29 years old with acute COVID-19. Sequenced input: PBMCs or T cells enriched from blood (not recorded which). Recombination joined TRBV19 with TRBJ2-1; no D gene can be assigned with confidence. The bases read TGTGCCAGTAGTGAACGACTGGACAATGAGCAGTTCTTC. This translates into CASSERLDNEQFF.